These 10 T cell receptor beta chains share one sample of origin, sequenced in a study of monozygotic twins with inflammatory bowel disease. TCRdb re-called the 5' RACE reads and catalogs CDR3 proteins one per entry, DNA excluded. This sample lists about 300,000 distinct CDR3 sequences; its ten largest clones have roughly 5.3%. The specimen was blood. Receptors originate from a human donor with ulcerative colitis or Crohn's disease, or a healthy co-twin of an affected twin (not recorded which).

This chain joins TRBV6-2 or TRBV6-3 and TRBJ1-5; TCRdb gives TRBD1 as the D gene, but with no DNA this cannot be confirmed. The CDR3 spans 13 residues. Germline-derived CDR1 and CDR2 are MNHEY and SVGEGT. The CDR3 sequence: CASRRGQGRAQHF.

The rearrangement uses TRBV5-1 and TRBJ2-7. CDR1 and CDR2 (germline): SGHRS, YFSETQ. This CDR3 has 13 residues. The CDR3 loop reads CASSTDGPYEQYF.

The J gene is TRBJ1-5, the V gene TRBV27; TCRdb gives TRBD1 as the D gene, but with no DNA this cannot be confirmed. The germline V gene encodes CDR1 MNHEY and CDR2 SMNVEV (reference sequence). This CDR3 comprises 14 residues. CDR3 sequence reads: CASSRRGSNQPQHF.

This chain uses TRBV30 with TRBJ1-1. CDR3 length: 14 amino acids. The germline gives CDR1 GTSNPN, CDR2 SVGIG (reference sequence). This CDR3 reads CAWSPSGGVTEAFF.

The rearrangement uses TRBV12-3 or TRBV12-4 and TRBJ2-4; the TCRdb D gene call, TRBD1, has no DNA to confirm it. The CDR3 length is 16 residues. The CDR3 here is CASSLDRAWTKNIQYF.

The CDR3 loop is CASSLSGNGYTF. The chain employs TRBV12-3 or TRBV12-4 and TRBJ1-2. CDR3 length: 12 residues.

The chain links TRBV11-2 to TRBJ1-4; TCRdb's assignment of TRBD1 cannot be checked, as there is no DNA. The CDR3 runs 19 residues. The germline V gene encodes CDR1 SGHAT and CDR2 FQNNGV. CDR3 in amino acids: CASSRSVLAGGANNEKLFF. Drawing the rest from reference TRBV11-2 and TRBJ1-4, the complete variable domain is EAGVAQSPRYKIIEKRQSVAFWCNPISGHATLYWYQQILGQGPKLLIQFQNNGVVDDSQLPKDRFSAERLKGVDSTLKIQPAKLEDSAVYLCASSRSVLAGGANNEKLFFGSGTQLSVL.

This chain uses TRBV20-1 with TRBJ2-7. From germline, CDR1 is DFQATT and CDR2 SNEGSKA (reference sequence). The CDR3 is 15 amino acids. CDR3 loop: CSARDWRRISYEQYF.

This sequence joins TRBV5-4 and TRBJ2-2; TCRdb selects TRBD2, and the lack of DNA leaves this call unchecked. The CDR3 length is 15 residues. The V gene's germline CDR1 is SGHNT and CDR2 YYREEE (reference sequence). The chain's CDR3 is CASSLGGEGPGELFF.

The V gene is TRBV12-3 or TRBV12-4, the J gene TRBJ2-1; TCRdb lists TRBD1, though no DNA is available to test this call. The length of the CDR3 is 16 residues. CDR3 protein: CASSSPRRGEYNEQFF.